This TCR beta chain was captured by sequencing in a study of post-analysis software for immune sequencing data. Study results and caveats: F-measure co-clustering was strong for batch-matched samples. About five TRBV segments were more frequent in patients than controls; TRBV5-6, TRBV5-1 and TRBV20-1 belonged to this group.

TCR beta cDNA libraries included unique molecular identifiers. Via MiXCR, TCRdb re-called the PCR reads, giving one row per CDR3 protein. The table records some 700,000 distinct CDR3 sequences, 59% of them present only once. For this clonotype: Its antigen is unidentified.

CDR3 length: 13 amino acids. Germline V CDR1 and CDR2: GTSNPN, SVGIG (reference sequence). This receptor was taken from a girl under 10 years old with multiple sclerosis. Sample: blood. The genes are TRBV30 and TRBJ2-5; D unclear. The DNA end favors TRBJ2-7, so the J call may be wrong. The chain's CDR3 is CAWSVGQDYEQYF. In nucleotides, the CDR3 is TGTGCCTGGAGTGTTGGGCAGGACTACGAGCAGTACTTC.